This T cell receptor (beta chain) was captured by sequencing in a study of shared clonotypes between healthy human individuals. All participating donors were Caucasian adults from Nashville, Tennessee. It was across several immunoSEQ plates that each subset's genomic DNA was evenly split. Measured with immunoSEQ multiplex PCR; TCRdb has only the in-frame clones, and not every one. The profile shows 2 million to 2.5 million clones, approximately 95% of them singletons. Trimming shortened V by 8 bases and J by 1 base, and 10 bases separated the two germline ends. Germline loops: CDR1 MNHNS, CDR2 SASEGT. CDR3 length: 13 residues. Details on this clone: Its antigen is undetermined.

Study-wide findings and caveats: The sharing of 4.5% to 5% of naive CD4 clonotypes was seen across a handful of donors. For sorted subsets, rarefaction showed incomplete sequencing despite large depth.

The sample consisted of naive CD4+ T cells from PBMCs. The subset denotes: CD45RA+ positively selected. The receptor comes from a man aged 18 to 30 in good health. Some clones in this sample may be carry-over from other donors' samples. This chain links TRBV6-1 with TRBJ2-3; D ambiguous. The CDR3: CASHKPGTDTQYF. As DNA, the CDR3 is TGTGCCAGCCATAAACCGGGCACAGATACGCAGTATTTT.